A selection of T cell receptor beta chains follows, all from one sample in a study of T cells in Graves' hyperthyroidism and ophthalmopathy. One entry per CDR3 protein, called by TCRdb with MiXCR from the multiplex PCR reads. The table has 640,000 or so distinct CDR3 sequences, about 15% seen once; the top ten hold approximately 4.3%. The material sequenced was blood. These receptors came from a woman between 40 and 55 years old with Graves' ophthalmopathy. Both conserved end residues are part of each CDR3. Each record gives: V gene, J gene, clone size, D gene, CDR3 DNA, CDR3 protein. D genes are given only for firm matches. Clone size is not always given. Where it is, it says once, few, many or a class for expanded clones.

V: TRBV12-3/TRBV12-4; J: TRBJ1-4; size: few; D: .; DNA: TGTGCCAGCACCCGCGACCGAACATCTAATGAAAAACTGTTTTTT; CDR3: CASTRDRTSNEKLFF
V: TRBV5-1; J: TRBJ2-7; size: .; D: TRBD1; DNA: TGCGCCAGCGGACAGGGAATCTCCTACGAGCAGGACTTC; CDR3: CASGQGISYEQDF
V: TRBV12-5; J: TRBJ1-1; size: many; D: .; DNA: TGTGCTAGTGCTAGTGGGGCTGTCACGTTTGGCACTGAAGCTTTCTTT; CDR3: CASASGAVTFGTEAFF
V: TRBV20-1; J: TRBJ2-5; size: .; D: .; DNA: TGCAGTGCCACCCCCGGAAACAGGGCCCAAGAGACCCAGTACTTC; CDR3: CSATPGNRAQETQYF
V: TRBV19; J: TRBJ2-7; size: many; D: .; DNA: TGTGCCAGTAGTATAGTTGGGACCTACGAGCAGTACTTC; CDR3: CASSIVGTYEQYF
V: TRBV4-1; J: TRBJ2-2; size: .; D: .; DNA: TGCGCCAGCAGCCGCCCCGGAGGGGGCACCGGGGAGCTGTTTTTT; CDR3: CASSRPGGGTGELFF
V: TRBV10-3; J: TRBJ1-6; size: .; D: .; DNA: TGTGCCATCAGCGAGGACTCTTATAATTCACCCCTCCACTTT; CDR3: CAISEDSYNSPLHF
V: TRBV6-2/TRBV6-3; J: TRBJ1-2; size: many; D: .; DNA: TGTGCCAGCGGCCTCTCGGCTAACTATGGCTACACCTTC; CDR3: CASGLSANYGYTF
V: TRBV3-1; J: TRBJ1-6; size: many; D: TRBD1; DNA: TGTGCCAGCAGCGACGGACAGGGGGCTAGCTCACCCCTCCACTTT; CDR3: CASSDGQGASSPLHF
V: TRBV2; J: TRBJ2-5; size: many; D: .; DNA: TGTGCCAGCAGTGAAAGTAAATTACAAGAGACCCAGTACTTC; CDR3: CASSESKLQETQYF
V: TRBV6-2/TRBV6-3; J: TRBJ1-5; size: .; D: .; DNA: TGTGCCAGCTGCGTAGGAGGGGCAGGGCAGCCCCAGCATTTT; CDR3: CASCVGGAGQPQHF
V: TRBV28; J: TRBJ1-1; size: many; D: .; DNA: TGTGCCAGCACCACACGGGGGCCCGGTGGGAACACTGAAGCTTTCTTT; CDR3: CASTTRGPGGNTEAFF
V: TRBV12-3/TRBV12-4; J: TRBJ2-5; size: once; D: TRBD2; DNA: TGTGCCAGCAGTTTAATCCAGGCCGGGGGGGAGACCCAGTACTTC; CDR3: CASSLIQAGGETQYF
V: TRBV20-1; J: TRBJ2-5; size: many; D: .; DNA: TGCAGTGCTGTGCAGGGGCGAGAGACCCAGTACTTC; CDR3: CSAVQGRETQYF
V: TRBV7-2; J: TRBJ2-5; size: many; D: .; DNA: TGTGCCAGCAGCTTTGGGTCAGTGGGAGGGGGCTACGCGACCCAGTACTTC; CDR3: CASSFGSVGGGYATQYF
V: TRBV11-3; J: TRBJ2-7; size: many; D: .; DNA: TGTGCCAGCAGCGAAATGACGTACGAGCAGTACTTC; CDR3: CASSEMTYEQYF
V: TRBV28; J: TRBJ2-7; size: few; D: .; DNA: TGTGCCAGCAGGGGCCGTTGGGCATACTACGAGCAGTACTTC; CDR3: CASRGRWAYYEQYF
V: TRBV24-1; J: TRBJ2-5; size: few; D: .; DNA: TGTGCCACCAGTGACTCCGCCAGGGGAGTTTGGGAGACCCAGTACTTC; CDR3: CATSDSARGVWETQYF
V: TRBV28; J: TRBJ2-7; size: many; D: .; DNA: TGTGCCAGCAATTCCCTCCAGGACGGCTACGAGCAGTACTTC; CDR3: CASNSLQDGYEQYF
V: TRBV10-3; J: TRBJ1-1; size: many; D: TRBD1; DNA: TGTGCCATCAGTGAGTCAGGGGGCCTTGAAGCTTTCTTT; CDR3: CAISESGGLEAFF
V: TRBV27; J: TRBJ1-1; size: few; D: .; DNA: TGTGCCAGCAGGAGGACTGTGGGGAACACTGAAGCTTTCTTT; CDR3: CASRRTVGNTEAFF
V: TRBV29-1; J: TRBJ2-5; size: many; D: .; DNA: TGCAGCGTTGGAGGGACGGAACAAGAGACCCAGTACTTC; CDR3: CSVGGTEQETQYF
V: TRBV11-2; J: TRBJ2-2; size: few; D: TRBD1; DNA: TGTGCCAGCACCAAAGACAGGGATGGGGAGCTGTTTTTT; CDR3: CASTKDRDGELFF
V: TRBV6-2/TRBV6-3; J: TRBJ1-1; size: many; D: .; DNA: TGTGCCAGCAGCCACAGGACATCTGGCACTGAAGCTTTCTTT; CDR3: CASSHRTSGTEAFF
V: TRBV15; J: TRBJ2-7; size: .; D: .; DNA: TGTGCCACCAGCAGGGCTAGCGACTCCTACGAGCAGTACTTC; CDR3: CATSRASDSYEQYF
V: TRBV4-2; J: TRBJ2-5; size: few; D: TRBD2; DNA: TGTGCCAGCAGCCAGTGGACTAGCGGGAGGGCCGAGACCCAGTACTTC; CDR3: CASSQWTSGRAETQYF
V: TRBV2; J: TRBJ1-1; size: many; D: .; DNA: TGTGCCAGCACGGGAGCAGTGGGAAACACTGAAGCTTTCTTT; CDR3: CASTGAVGNTEAFF
V: TRBV6-2/TRBV6-3; J: TRBJ1-2; size: .; D: TRBD1; DNA: TGTGCCAGCTCCCCCGGGACAGGGGGCGTCTACTATGGCTACACCTTC; CDR3: CASSPGTGGVYYGYTF
V: TRBV7-8; J: TRBJ2-7; size: many; D: .; DNA: TGTGCCAGCAGCTTAGGCCGCCGCGAGCAGTACTTC; CDR3: CASSLGRREQYF
V: TRBV12-3/TRBV12-4; J: TRBJ2-7; size: medium-sized; D: TRBD2; DNA: TGTGCCAGCAGCTCGTTCGGACTAGCGGCCTCCTACGAGCAGTACTTC; CDR3: CASSSFGLAASYEQYF
V: TRBV7-2; J: TRBJ2-6; size: few; D: TRBD2; DNA: TGTGCCAGCAGCCCCGGGGGGGGAGGGGCCAACGTCCTGACTTTC; CDR3: CASSPGGGGANVLTF